What follows are 25 T cell receptor beta chains derived from one specimen sequenced in a study of technical replicates of blood from a few donors. The table came from immunoSEQ multiplex PCR; TCRdb's copy has only in-frame clones and leaves some out. This sample has 60,000 to 90,000 clones, with 95% found just once. The sample comprised T cells isolated from PBMCs. These receptors originate from a human donor in good health.

The V and J genes are TRBV6-5 and TRBJ2-1; 7 bases map to TRBD2. This CDR3 spans 15 amino acids. CDR1 and CDR2 from the germline V gene are MNHEY and SVGAGI. V was pared by 0 bases and J by 4 bases, with 3 bases of the junction left unmatched. The DNA for the CDR3 is TGTGCCAGCAGTTACTCTGGACTAGGATACAATGAGCAGTTCTTC. Its translation is CASSYSGLGYNEQFF.

This rearrangement joins TRBV2 to TRBJ1-2; tentative D call: TRBD1 (6 bases). The germline gives CDR1 SNHLY, CDR2 FYNNEI. The CDR3 is made up of 14 amino acids. The V and J ends lost 4 bases and 5 bases respectively, with 14 bases between them. CDR3 nucleotide sequence: TGTGCCAGCAGTGTCCAAGGGGGTCTATATGGCTACACCTTC. Encoded protein: CASSVQGGLYGYTF.

The rearrangement links TRBV14 to TRBJ2-3; D is ambiguous. This CDR3 is 14 amino acids long. Germline assignment: CDR1 SGHDN and CDR2 FVKESK. Trimming shortened V by 1 base and J by 0 bases, and 5 bases separated the two germline ends. The CDR3 DNA follows: TGTGCCAGCAGCCAAGCCTTAAGCACAGATACGCAGTATTTT. This encodes CASSQALSTDTQYF.

The chain carries TRBV29-1 and TRBJ1-1; perhaps TRBD1 as D (6 bases). V lost 4 bases, J lost 11 bases, and 29 bases lay in between. Germline V gene data show CDR1 as SQVTM and CDR2 as ANQGSEA. The CDR3 is 16 amino acids. CDR3: CSVVPVAGAREGVAFF. The DNA of the CDR3 is TGCAGCGTTGTGCCCGTGGCAGGGGCCCGCGAGGGGGTTGCTTTCTTT.

The rearrangement uses TRBV29-1 and TRBJ1-1; D call uncertain. Trimming left V 5 bases short and J 5 bases short, with 15 bases between. The CDR3 runs to 13 residues. Looked up from germline, CDR1 is SQVTM and CDR2 is ANQGSEA. The CDR3 is CSVLWPGQTEAFF. Here the CDR3 DNA reads TGCAGCGTTTTATGGCCGGGTCAGACTGAAGCTTTCTTT. Supplemented by reference TRBV29-1 and TRBJ1-1, the full variable domain reads SAVISQKPSRDICQRGTSLTIQCQVDSQVTMMFWYRQQPGQSLTLIATANQGSEATYESGFVIDKFPISRPNLTFSTLTVSNMSPEDSSIYLCSVLWPGQTEAFFGQGTRLTVV.

This clone was seen a single time. The chain employs TRBV19 and TRBJ1-5, with no clear D. The CDR3 covers 13 residues. CDR1 and CDR2 from the germline V gene are LNHDA and SQIVND (reference sequence). V lost 7 bases to trimming and J lost 2 bases, with 9 bases between them. This chain's CDR3 is CASMAQGNQPQHF. The CDR3 DNA is TGTGCCAGTATGGCCCAAGGCAATCAGCCCCAGCATTTT.

The chain has TRBV30 and TRBJ2-1; 11 bases are shared with TRBD1. The CDR3 is made up of 21 amino acids. The germline V gene has CDR1 GTSNPN and CDR2 SVGIG (reference sequence). V shed 1 base and J 3 bases; nucleotides not matched to a gene: 20. Here the CDR3 DNA reads TGTGCCTGGAGTGGAGCCCCCCGGGACAGGGGGGAAAAACTTAACTACAATGAGCAGTTCTTC. Translating it yields CAWSGAPRDRGEKLNYNEQFF.

The V call is TRBV5-1, the J call TRBJ2-2; no definite D call. Germline CDR1 is SGHRS and CDR2 is YFSETQ. This CDR3 region has 13 residues. Trimming pared 0 bases from V and 8 bases from J, leaving 8 bases between. The DNA for the CDR3 is TGCGCCAGCAGCTTGGACTATGTAGGGGAGCTGTTTTTT. It is translated as CASSLDYVGELFF. The full variable domain, completed using reference TRBV5-1 and TRBJ2-2, is KAGVTQTPRYLIKTRGQQVTLSCSPISGHRSVSWYQQTPGQGLQFLFEYFSETQRNKGNFPGRFSGRQFSNSRSEMNVSTLELGDSALYLCASSLDYVGELFFGEGSRLTVL.

The V and J genes are TRBV28 and TRBJ2-7; weak D call: TRBD1 (5 bases). Germline V lookup: CDR1 MDHEN, CDR2 SYDVKM. Trimming shortened V by 5 bases and J by 4 bases, and 15 bases separated the two germline ends. The CDR3 loop spans 14 amino acids. For the CDR3, the DNA is TGTGCCAGCAGTCTCTCCCCAACAGGTTACGAGCAGTACTTC. This sequence encodes CASSLSPTGYEQYF.

The DNA for the CDR3 is TGTGCCAGTAGAGCAGACAGGGCTAGCAATCAGCCCCAGCATTTT. It translates to CASRADRASNQPQHF. This chain connects TRBV19 to TRBJ1-5; 7 bases fit TRBD1. Germline CDR1 reads LNHDA; CDR2 reads SQIVND (reference sequence). With 6 bases clipped from V and 0 bases from J, the junction kept 5 bases outside the gene matches. There are 15 residues in the CDR3.

The V call is TRBV30, the J call TRBJ1-5; 9 nucleotides line up with TRBD1. Trimming cost V 0 bases and J 6 bases; bases outside gene matches: 6. The CDR3 extends over 15 amino acids. Per germline, CDR1 GTSNPN and CDR2 SVGIG (reference sequence). CDR3 loop: CAWSVEQGAGQPQHF. The CDR3 bases are TGTGCCTGGAGTGTGGAACAGGGGGCGGGTCAGCCCCAGCATTTT. The variable domain in full, with the rest retrieved from reference TRBV30 and TRBJ1-5, is SQTIHQWPATLVQPVGSPLSLECTVEGTSNPNLYWYRQAAGRGLQLLFYSVGIGQISSEVPQNLSASRPQDRQFILSSKKLLLSDSGFYLCAWSVEQGAGQPQHFGDGTRLSIL.

The chain links TRBV9 to TRBJ2-1, with 7 bases matching TRBD1. Germline CDR1 and CDR2: SGDLS and YYNGEE. The CDR3 length is 15 residues. V lost 2 bases to trimming and J lost 5 bases; unmatched junction nucleotides: 7. CDR3 sequence: CASSVGDSYNNEQFF. CDR3 in DNA: TGTGCCAGCAGCGTCGGGGACAGCTATAACAATGAGCAGTTCTTC.

V is TRBV7-9 and J is TRBJ1-4, with 7 bases that match TRBD1. The CDR3 extends over 13 amino acids. The V gene's germline CDR1 is SEHNR and CDR2 FQNEAQ (reference sequence). With V trimmed by 3 bases and J by 8 bases, 3 bases remained unmatched. The CDR3 region has the DNA TGTGCCAGCAGCTTGCCGACAGGGGAAAAACTGTTTTTT. Protein sequence: CASSLPTGEKLFF.

The chain links TRBV11-2 to TRBJ2-1; no clear D gene. The germline gives CDR1 SGHAT, CDR2 FQNNGV. Trimming shortened V by 5 bases and J by 7 bases, and 12 bases separated the two germline ends. CDR3 length equals 13 residues. The CDR3 reads CASSPWSRNEQFF. In DNA, the CDR3 is TGTGCCAGCAGCCCGTGGTCCAGGAATGAGCAGTTCTTC. Using reference TRBV11-2 and TRBJ2-1 for the parts outside the CDR3, the full variable domain is EAGVAQSPRYKIIEKRQSVAFWCNPISGHATLYWYQQILGQGPKLLIQFQNNGVVDDSQLPKDRFSAERLKGVDSTLKIQPAKLEDSAVYLCASSPWSRNEQFFGPGTRLTVL.

J is TRBJ2-1 and V is TRBV5-6, with 8 bases that match TRBD1. This CDR3 has 15 amino acids. Germline CDR1 is SGHDT and CDR2 is YYEEEE. With V trimmed by 0 bases and J by 3 bases, 2 bases remained unmatched. The CDR3 DNA follows: TGTGCCAGCAGCTTGGCAGGACAGGGCTACAATGAGCAGTTCTTC. It yields the protein CASSLAGQGYNEQFF.

The chain has TRBV9 and TRBJ2-7; TRBD1 aligns across 9 bases. V lost 0 bases to trimming and J lost 6 bases; unmatched junction nucleotides: 16. The CDR3 consists of 18 residues. Germline CDR1 reads SGDLS; CDR2 reads YYNGEE. CDR3 nucleotides: TGTGCCAGCAGCGTAGGACAGGGGGGCGTAGAGTTCCTGTCCGAGCAGTACTTC. Translated: CASSVGQGGVEFLSEQYF.

The chain is built from TRBV7-2 and TRBJ1-1; D unresolved. Trimming left V 5 bases short and J 11 bases short, with 12 bases between. This CDR3 region has 11 residues. Germline CDR1 is SGHTA and CDR2 is FQGNSA. The CDR3 DNA reads as TGTGCCAGCAGCGTCTGGGCTGGTGCTTTCTTT. It encodes CASSVWAGAFF.

The V call is TRBV28, the J call TRBJ2-7, with 8 positions matching TRBD1. The germline CDR1 and CDR2 sequences are MDHEN and SYDVKM. V shed 6 bases and J 3 bases; nucleotides not matched to a gene: 7. The CDR3 contains 14 residues. The DNA of the CDR3 is TGTGCCAGCAGGTTCCGACAGGGGAACTACGAGCAGTACTTC. Protein: CASRFRQGNYEQYF.

The chain is built from TRBV4-1 and TRBJ1-1, with D unclear. The ends were cut back, 1 base at V and 0 bases at J, with 12 bases in the middle. In germline, CDR1 is MGHRA, CDR2 YSYEKL. This CDR3 spans 16 amino acids. CDR3 in amino acids: CASSQGGARLNTEAFF. In DNA form, the CDR3 reads TGCGCCAGCAGCCAAGGTGGAGCCCGGTTGAACACTGAAGCTTTCTTT.

The V gene is TRBV2, the J gene TRBJ2-5; possible D gene TRBD2, 5 bases. This CDR3 contains 14 residues. Per germline, CDR1 SNHLY and CDR2 FYNNEI. The ends were cut back, 6 bases at V and 3 bases at J, with 14 bases in the middle. The CDR3 sequence is CASSLRGTKETQYF. CDR3 bases: TGTGCCAGCAGCCTCCGGGGTACCAAAGAGACCCAGTACTTC.

V usage is TRBV12-5 and J usage is TRBJ1-2; D is possibly TRBD1 (5 bases). CDR1 is LGHNT and CDR2 is FRNRAP in the germline V gene. V gave up 0 bases and J gave up 6 bases, with 26 bases separating them. This CDR3 comprises 19 residues. The CDR3 nucleotides are TGTGCTAGTGGTTTGGTACGAGTCTTCGGACCGGGGGAAAATGATGGCTACACCTTC. Residues: CASGLVRVFGPGENDGYTF.

This CDR3 is CASSTTPLTKSMERSNQPQHF. In nucleotides, the CDR3 is TGTGCCAGTAGTACGACCCCCCTGACTAAGAGTATGGAGCGTAGCAATCAGCCCCAGCATTTT. The gene calls are TRBV19 and TRBJ1-5, with no clear D. With 4 bases removed from V and 0 bases from J, the gap between germline ends came to 28 bases. CDR1 is LNHDA, CDR2 SQIVND, per germline (reference sequence). This CDR3 is built from 21 residues.

The V gene is TRBV10-3, the J gene TRBJ2-3; 9 bases match TRBD1. Germline CDR1 and CDR2: ENHRY and SYGVKD. The junction had 16 bases not matched to a gene; V was cut back by 11 bases and J by 4 bases. The CDR3 totals 16 residues. The CDR3 is CASRRFGTGSADTQYF. The CDR3 DNA is TGTGCCTCAAGGAGGTTCGGGACAGGGTCAGCAGATACGCAGTATTTT.

V gene TRBV4-2 combines with J gene TRBJ1-1; possibly TRBD1 for D (5 bases). Trimming removed 0 bases from V and 7 bases from J, with 9 bases in between. This CDR3 region has 13 residues. Germline values: CDR1 LGHNA, CDR2 YNFKEQ. The CDR3 DNA reads TGTGCCAGCAGCCAAGAATGGGGCTTTGAAGCTTTCTTT. Encoded protein: CASSQEWGFEAFF.

This clone was seen a few times. The genes are TRBV19 and TRBJ1-5, with D perhaps TRBD1 (6 bases). The V gene's germline CDR1 is LNHDA and CDR2 SQIVND (reference sequence). Trimming took off 9 bases at V and 4 bases at J, with 19 bases between the two ends. The CDR3 runs to 15 residues. The CDR3 region has the DNA TGTGCCAGCTCCTCAGGGGCGAATCAAAATCAGCCCCAGCATTTT. Translating it yields CASSSGANQNQPQHF.